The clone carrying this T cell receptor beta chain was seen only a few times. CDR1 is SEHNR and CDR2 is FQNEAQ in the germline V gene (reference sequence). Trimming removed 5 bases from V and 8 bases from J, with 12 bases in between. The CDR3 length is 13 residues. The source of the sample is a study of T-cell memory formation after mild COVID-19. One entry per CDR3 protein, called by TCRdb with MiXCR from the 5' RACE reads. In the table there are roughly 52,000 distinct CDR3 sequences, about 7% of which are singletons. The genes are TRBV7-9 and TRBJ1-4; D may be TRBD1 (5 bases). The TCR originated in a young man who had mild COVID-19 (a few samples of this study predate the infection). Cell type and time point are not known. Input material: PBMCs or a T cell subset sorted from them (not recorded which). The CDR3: CASSPRGVEKLFF. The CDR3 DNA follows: TGTGCCAGCAGCCCCCGGGGGGTGGAAAAACTGTTTTTT.